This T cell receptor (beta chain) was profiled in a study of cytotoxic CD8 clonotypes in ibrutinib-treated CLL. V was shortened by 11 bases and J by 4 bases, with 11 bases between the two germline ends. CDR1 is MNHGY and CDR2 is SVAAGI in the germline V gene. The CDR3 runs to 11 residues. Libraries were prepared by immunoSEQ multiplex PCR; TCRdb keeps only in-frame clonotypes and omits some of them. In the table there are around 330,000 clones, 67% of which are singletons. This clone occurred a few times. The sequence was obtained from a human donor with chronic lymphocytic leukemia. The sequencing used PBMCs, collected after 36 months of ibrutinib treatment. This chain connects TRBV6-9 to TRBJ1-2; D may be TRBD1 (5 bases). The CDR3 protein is CAQGEGYGYTF. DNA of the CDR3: TGTGCCCAAGGGGAGGGCTATGGCTACACCTTC.